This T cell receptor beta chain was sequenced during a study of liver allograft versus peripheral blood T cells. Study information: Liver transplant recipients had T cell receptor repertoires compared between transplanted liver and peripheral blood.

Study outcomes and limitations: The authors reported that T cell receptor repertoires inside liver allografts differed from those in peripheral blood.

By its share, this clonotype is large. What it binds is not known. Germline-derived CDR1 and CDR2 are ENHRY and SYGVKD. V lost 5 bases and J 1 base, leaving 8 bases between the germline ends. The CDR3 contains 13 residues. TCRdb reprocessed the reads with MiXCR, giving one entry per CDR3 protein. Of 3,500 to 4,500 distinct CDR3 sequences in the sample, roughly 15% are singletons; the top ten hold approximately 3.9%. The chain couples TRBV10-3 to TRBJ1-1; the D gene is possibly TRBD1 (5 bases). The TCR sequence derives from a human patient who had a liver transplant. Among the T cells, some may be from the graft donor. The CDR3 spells CAISFQGNTEAFF. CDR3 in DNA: TGTGCCATCAGTTTCCAGGGGAACACTGAAGCTTTCTTT.